One and the same sample provided the 8 T cell receptor beta chains below, sequenced in a study of T cell clonality in common variable immunodeficiency. Produced via immunoSEQ multiplex PCR; TCRdb's table is partial and in-frame only. The sample yields under 45,000 clones, without any singletons. Sample: peripheral blood mononuclear cells. The receptors originated from a person aged 18 to 70 in good health.

This clone was picked up many times. The CDR3 goes on 3 residues after the read ends, and that part is filled in from the germline J gene. This chain links TRBV3-1 (or the pseudogene TRBV3-2) with TRBJ2-1, with TRBD2 matching 8 bases. The V segment lost 5 bases and the J segment 6 bases; nucleotides outside the gene matches: 9. Germline CDR1 is LGHDT and CDR2 is YNNKEL (reference sequence). The CDR3 spans 15 residues. CDR3 bases read: TGTGCCAGCAGCACAGACCTAGCGGGTGTCAATGAG. It codes for CASSTDLAGVNE. The full CDR3 sequence reads CASSTDLAGVNEQFF.

This clone appeared many times. CDR3 in amino acids: CASSLATGEKETQYF. Incomplete CDR3 DNA: TGTGCCAGCTCTCTCGCGACAGGAGAAAAAGAGACC. V and J are TRBV18 and TRBJ2-5, with a weak D call TRBD1 (6 bases). The read halts 3 residues ahead of the CDR3 end, with the missing end drawn from the germline J gene. V was clipped by 6 bases and J by 3 bases, with 17 bases between them. This CDR3 is built from 15 residues. The V gene's germline CDR1 is KGHSH and CDR2 LQKENI.

There are many counts of this clone. The missing CDR3 end, 3 residues past where the read stops, is filled in from the germline J gene. This chain joins TRBV5-4 and TRBJ2-5; TRBD1 might be the D (6 bases). Germline assignment: CDR1 SGHNT and CDR2 YYREEE (reference sequence). V was trimmed by 3 bases and J by 2 bases, leaving 11 bases between them. The CDR3 loop spans 14 amino acids. CDR3 amino acids: CASSWGQGQETQYF. The CDR3 DNA, read in part, is TGTGCCAGCAGCTGGGGGCAGGGGCAAGAGACC.

This clone was recorded at least ten times. The sequenced fragment ends 3 residues before the CDR3 boundary, so the rest is inferred from the germline J gene. Different DNA sequences within this sample yield the same CDR3. V usage is TRBV5-6 and J usage is TRBJ1-4, with 7 nucleotides matching TRBD1. Trimming removed 3 bases from V and 8 bases from J; junction bases left unmatched: 10. Germline CDR1 is SGHDT and CDR2 is YYEEEE. There are 15 residues in the CDR3. The CDR3 is CASSSTGLEVEKLFF. CDR3 bases read: TGTGCCAGCAGCTCGACAGGGTTAGAGGTGGAAAAA.

This clone was counted at least ten times. The read terminates 3 residues ahead of where the CDR3 ends, so the germline J gene completes it. J is TRBJ1-3 and V is TRBV11-2, with a weak D call TRBD1 (5 bases). With 1 base removed from V and 4 bases from J, the gap between germline ends came to 8 bases. This CDR3 has 14 residues. Looked up from germline, CDR1 is SGHAT and CDR2 is FQNNGV. CDR3 DNA, as far as it was read: TGTGCCAGCAGCTTAGGACAGCCGGGAAACACC. This encodes CASSLGQPGNT. The full CDR3 reads CASSLGQPGNTIYF. The whole variable domain, remainder taken from reference TRBV11-2 and TRBJ1-3, is EAGVAQSPRYKIIEKRQSVAFWCNPISGHATLYWYQQILGQGPKLLIQFQNNGVVDDSQLPKDRFSAERLKGVDSTLKIQPAKLEDSAVYLCASSLGQPGNTIYFGEGSWLTVV.

This clone has at least ten counts. Coverage ceases 3 residues before the CDR3 finishes, and the germline J gene fills in the end. The gene calls are TRBV7-9 and TRBJ1-1, with D perhaps matching TRBD1 (6 bases). Trimming took 5 bases from V and 5 from J, leaving 12 bases between them. This CDR3 is built from 13 residues. Germline V CDR1 and CDR2: SEHNR, FQNEAQ (reference sequence). The sequenced part of the CDR3 DNA is TGTGCCAGCAGCGTCCAGGGGTGGACTGAA. Protein product: CASSVQGWTE. From start to end, the CDR3 is CASSVQGWTEAFF. Using reference TRBV7-9 and TRBJ1-1 for the parts outside the CDR3, the full variable domain is DTGVSQNPRHKITKRGQNVTFRCDPISEHNRLYWYRQTLGQGPEFLTYFQNEAQLEKSRLLSDRFSAERPKGSFSTLEIQRTEQGDSAMYLCASSVQGWTEAFFGQGTRLTVV.

In regard to this clone: The CDR3 end falls 3 residues outside the read, so it is completed with the germline J gene. The chain has TRBV2 and TRBJ2-2; 11 nucleotides agree with TRBD2. With 6 bases clipped from V and 6 bases from J, the junction kept 6 bases outside the gene matches. Germline CDR1 is SNHLY and CDR2 is FYNNEI. The CDR3 is made up of 15 amino acids. The covered CDR3 bases are TGTGCCAGCAGGGGGACTAGCGGAATGGCCGGGGAG. This encodes CASRGTSGMAGE. The whole CDR3 sequence is CASRGTSGMAGELFF. The whole variable domain, filled in from reference TRBV2 and TRBJ2-2, reads EPEVTQTPSHQVTQMGQEVILRCVPISNHLYFYWYRQILGQKVEFLVSFYNNEISEKSEIFDDQFSVERPDGSNFTLKIRSTKLEDSAMYFCASRGTSGMAGELFFGEGSRLTVL.

In its sample, this clone was seen many times. The sequenced fragment ends 3 residues before the CDR3 boundary, so the rest is inferred from the germline J gene. This chain links TRBV7-3 with TRBJ2-3; 11 bases line up with TRBD2. After removal of 8 bases from V and 0 bases from J, the junction contained 4 bases not matched to a gene. The CDR3 has 15 amino acids. CDR1 and CDR2 (germline): SGHTA, FQGTGA. CDR3 sequence reads: CASGWTSGSTDTQYF. Incomplete CDR3 DNA: TGTGCCAGCGGCTGGACTAGCGGGAGCACAGATACG.